The source of this T cell receptor beta chain is a study of cytomegalovirus exposure and HLA in healthy donors. Overall study: The same platform used for the 666 first-cohort repertoires was also used for the 95 to 150 validation repertoires, as a later analysis reported. Findings and caveats of the study: Most sequenced TCRs were rare (though some public TCRs occurred in many donors). According to a subsequent analysis, TCR clusters from the first cohort were inclined to appear together in the 120 validation repertoires.

On this clone: The antigen remains unidentified.

Germline trimming cut 4 bases from V and 4 bases from J; bases unmatched to any gene: 4. Germline loops: CDR1 MDHEN, CDR2 SYDVKM. This CDR3 has 16 residues. The protocol was immunoSEQ multiplex PCR, while the TCRdb copy is restricted to in-frame clones and leaves out a portion. This table holds more than 150,000 clones, around 84% found once. The clonotype originates from a young man in good health and CMV-seropositive. The sample was PBMCs. The chain couples TRBV28 to TRBJ2-1; TRBD2 matches 13 bases. This chain's CDR3 is CASSSGLAGLYNEQFF. The DNA for the CDR3 is TGTGCCAGCAGTTCGGGACTAGCGGGATTATACAATGAGCAGTTCTTC.